This T cell receptor beta chain was sequenced in a study of T cells in Graves' hyperthyroidism and ophthalmopathy. The wider study: Specimen type is peripheral blood, collected at initial diagnosis prior to any treatment.

Study-level results: Expanded thyroid clonotypes (above 0.001) were mostly also found in blood. Before onset, by a median of 6.5 months, the model predicted ophthalmopathy.

Amplified regions were TCR beta CDR3 sequences from RNA transcripts. The HTBI primer set was used in a first-round RT-PCR of the TCR CDR3. TCRdb reprocessed the multiplex PCR reads via MiXCR and lists one record per CDR3 protein. The profile shows hundreds of thousands of distinct CDR3 sequences, roughly 15% of them singletons. This clonotype was recorded at least ten times. The antigen remains unidentified. There are 13 residues in the CDR3. Between the trimmed V and J ends, which lost 3 bases and 4 bases, there was a span of 7 bases. Germline CDR1 reads SGHAT; CDR2 reads FQNNGV. Sequencing was done on a sample of blood. V is TRBV11-2 and J is TRBJ1-5; no definite D call. The TCR was taken from a man aged 18 to 30 with Graves' ophthalmopathy. The CDR3 loop reads CASSLAGNQPQHF. In nucleotides, the CDR3 is TGTGCCAGCAGCTTGGCCGGGAATCAGCCCCAGCATTTT.